This T cell receptor (beta chain) originates from a study of cytomegalovirus exposure and HLA in healthy donors. Germline V gene lookup returns CDR1 SGHRS and CDR2 YFSETQ. The CDR3 loop spans 11 amino acids. V lost 7 bases and J lost 10, with 14 bases in between. The method was immunoSEQ multiplex PCR; TCRdb's version includes in-frame clones alone and lacks a portion of them. The repertoire holds roughly 150,000 clones, with 70% to 85% as singletons. The chain couples TRBV5-1 to TRBJ1-1; D is perhaps TRBD1 (5 bases). The clonotype was recovered from a man aged 25-45 years in good health and CMV-seropositive. Specimen: PBMCs. The CDR3 bases are TGCGCCAGCGGAGGGAACGGGGCAGCTTTCTTT. Its protein product is CASGGNGAAFF.